This T cell receptor beta chain was observed in a study of blood T cells in healthy people across ages. Combining a sample-barcoded 5' primer with a J-beta primer mix, a second PCR ran for about 6 to 12 cycles. Each cDNA molecule carried a tag from a template-switch adaptor that contained 12 random nucleotides. Each CDR3 protein gets one entry after TCRdb re-called the 5' RACE reads with MiXCR. In the table there are about 670,000 distinct CDR3 sequences, 35% to 50% of which are singletons. This clonotype was detected a few times. J was trimmed by 0 bases and V by 5 bases; bases with no gene match: 5. Germline V gene data show CDR1 as DFQATT and CDR2 as SNEGSKA (reference sequence). The CDR3 sequence is 14 residues long.

This TCR was recovered from a man at least 80 years old in good health. The sequencing input was blood. The chain carries TRBV20-1 and TRBJ2-3, with TRBD2 identical over 7 bases. CDR3 in amino acids: CSAPSGVSTDTQYF. The CDR3 DNA is TGCAGTGCTCCCAGCGGGGTTAGCACAGATACGCAGTATTTT.